The rows below give T cell receptor beta chains drawn from one sample of a study of shared clonotypes between healthy human individuals. Sequencing used immunoSEQ multiplex PCR; TCRdb keeps in-frame clones, though not all of them. The sample carries roughly 330,000 clones, roughly 70% recorded once. Sequencing was performed on memory CD4+ T cells sorted from blood. These receptors all come from a young man in good health. Both conserved end residues are part of each CDR3. Fields, in order: D gene, V gene, clone size, J gene, CDR3 DNA, CDR3 protein. The D gene is left open where the match is weak. A row's size may be missing; if present it is once, few, many or a size class.

D: TRBD2; V: TRBV9; size: few; J: TRBJ2-7; DNA: TGTGCCAGCAGCGTAGGGGTTTTAGCGGGACCCTACGAGCAGTACTTC; CDR3: CASSVGVLAGPYEQYF
D: TRBD2; V: TRBV5-1; size: -; J: TRBJ2-7; DNA: TGCGCCAGCAGCTTGGCAAGCGGGAGTGACGAGCAGTACTTC; CDR3: CASSLASGSDEQYF
D: -; V: TRBV7-2; size: -; J: TRBJ1-5; DNA: TGTGCCAGCAGCTTAATGCCGATTAGCAATCAGCCCCAGCATTTT; CDR3: CASSLMPISNQPQHF
D: TRBD1; V: TRBV28; size: -; J: TRBJ1-5; DNA: TGTGCCAGCAGCGCTCCGGGACAGGATATTCAGCCCCAGCATTTT; CDR3: CASSAPGQDIQPQHF
D: -; V: TRBV7-2; size: -; J: TRBJ2-6; DNA: TGTGCCAGCAGCCTACAGGGAGCTGGGGCCAACGTCCTGACTTTC; CDR3: CASSLQGAGANVLTF
D: -; V: TRBV2; size: -; J: TRBJ2-3; DNA: TGTGCCAGCAGTGTAGGCAGGGTCCCAGATACGCAGTATTTT; CDR3: CASSVGRVPDTQYF
D: TRBD2; V: TRBV4-1; size: -; J: TRBJ2-7; DNA: TGCGCCAGCAGCCAAACCGGGACTAGCGGCTTGTACGAGCAGTACTTC; CDR3: CASSQTGTSGLYEQYF
D: TRBD2; V: TRBV5-4; size: once; J: TRBJ2-5; DNA: TGTGCCAGCAGCTTGTTGCTAGCGGGAAGGCAAGAGACCCAGTACTTC; CDR3: CASSLLLAGRQETQYF
D: -; V: TRBV18; size: once; J: TRBJ2-7; DNA: TGTGCCAGCTCACGGGGCTCTGGAGGGAGTTCCTACGAGCAGTACTTC; CDR3: CASSRGSGGSSYEQYF
D: TRBD1; V: TRBV5-1; size: -; J: TRBJ2-2; DNA: TGCGCCAGCAGCCCTGGATTGGGACAGATAGACGGGGAGCTGTTTTTT; CDR3: CASSPGLGQIDGELFF
D: -; V: TRBV5-6; size: -; J: TRBJ2-6; DNA: TGTGCCAGCAGCGCCCGGGACCCCTCAATAGCTGGGGCCAACGTCCTGACTTTC; CDR3: CASSARDPSIAGANVLTF
D: -; V: TRBV5-5; size: -; J: TRBJ2-3; DNA: TGTGCCAGCAGCTTGGCCCGGCACCCCGAGGGGGATACGCAGTATTTT; CDR3: CASSLARHPEGDTQYF
D: -; V: TRBV11-2; size: -; J: TRBJ2-7; DNA: TGTGCCAGCAGCCCATCAACAGGCTACGAGCAGTACTTC; CDR3: CASSPSTGYEQYF
D: -; V: TRBV5-4; size: -; J: TRBJ1-5; DNA: TGTGCCAGCAGATCTTTACCCCGTAGGACAGAGAGCAATCAGCCCCAGCATTTT; CDR3: CASRSLPRRTESNQPQHF
D: -; V: TRBV9; size: once; J: TRBJ2-1; DNA: TGTGCCAGCAGCGTGGGAACTACATCACGTGAGCAGTTCTTC; CDR3: CASSVGTTSREQFF
D: -; V: TRBV5-1; size: once; J: TRBJ2-2; DNA: TGCGCCAGCAGCTTACAGTCGAACACCGGGGAGCTGTTTTTT; CDR3: CASSLQSNTGELFF
D: -; V: TRBV19; size: -; J: TRBJ1-1; DNA: TGTGCCAGCAACCCGGTGGGAAATACTGAAGCTTTCTTT; CDR3: CASNPVGNTEAFF
D: TRBD2; V: TRBV29-1; size: -; J: TRBJ2-1; DNA: TGCAGCGTTTCCGGGGGGGGCGACTACAATGAGCAGTTCTTC; CDR3: CSVSGGGDYNEQFF
D: -; V: TRBV5-1; size: -; J: TRBJ2-2; DNA: TGCGCCAGCAGTCGTGACAGCACCGGGGAGCTGTTTTTT; CDR3: CASSRDSTGELFF
D: -; V: TRBV10-1; size: -; J: TRBJ2-2; DNA: TGCGCCAGCAGTGAGTCAGGGAACACCGGGGAGCTGTTTTTT; CDR3: CASSESGNTGELFF
D: -; V: TRBV5-6; size: -; J: TRBJ1-1; DNA: TGTGCCAGCAGGCTGCGGGAGTTCGTGGGCACTGAAGCTTTCTTT; CDR3: CASRLREFVGTEAFF
D: -; V: TRBV7-2; size: -; J: TRBJ2-7; DNA: TGTGCCAGCAGCTTAGCCGGGGTCTCGCAGAGTCGACTCTACGAGCAGTACTTC; CDR3: CASSLAGVSQSRLYEQYF
D: -; V: TRBV2; size: -; J: TRBJ2-5; DNA: TGTGCCAGCAGTGTTATGGGGGTTGCAGAGACCCAGTACTTC; CDR3: CASSVMGVAETQYF
D: -; V: TRBV5-1; size: -; J: TRBJ2-5; DNA: TGCGCCAGCAGCCGGAACCCATTTGGGGGAGAGACCCAGTACTTC; CDR3: CASSRNPFGGETQYF